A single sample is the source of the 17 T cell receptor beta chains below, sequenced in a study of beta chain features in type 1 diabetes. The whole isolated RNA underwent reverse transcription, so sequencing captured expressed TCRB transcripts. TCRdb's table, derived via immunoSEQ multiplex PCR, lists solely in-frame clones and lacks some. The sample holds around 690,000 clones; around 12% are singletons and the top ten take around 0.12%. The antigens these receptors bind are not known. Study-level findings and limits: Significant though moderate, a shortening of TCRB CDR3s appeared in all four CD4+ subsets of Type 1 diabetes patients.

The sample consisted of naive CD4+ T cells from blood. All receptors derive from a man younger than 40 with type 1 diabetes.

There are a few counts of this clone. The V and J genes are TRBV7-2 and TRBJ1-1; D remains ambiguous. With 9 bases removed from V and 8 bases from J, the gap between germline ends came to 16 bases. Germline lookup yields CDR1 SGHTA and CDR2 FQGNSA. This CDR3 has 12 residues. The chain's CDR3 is CARRGYSGEAFF. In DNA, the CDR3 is TGTGCCAGACGCGGGTATTCGGGCGAAGCTTTCTTT.

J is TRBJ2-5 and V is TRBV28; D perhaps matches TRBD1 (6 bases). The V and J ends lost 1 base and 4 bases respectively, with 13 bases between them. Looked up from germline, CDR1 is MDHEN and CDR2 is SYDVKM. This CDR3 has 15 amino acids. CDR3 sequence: CASSLFQGIGETQYF. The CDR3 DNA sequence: TGTGCCAGCAGTTTATTTCAGGGGATCGGAGAGACCCAGTACTTC.

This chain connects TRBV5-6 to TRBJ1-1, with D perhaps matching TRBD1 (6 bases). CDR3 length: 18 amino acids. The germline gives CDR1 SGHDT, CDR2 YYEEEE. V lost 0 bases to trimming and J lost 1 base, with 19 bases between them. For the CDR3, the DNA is TGTGCCAGCAGCTTGGGTACTGGGGGGCGTGACTCGAACACTGAAGCTTTCTTT. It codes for CASSLGTGGRDSNTEAFF.

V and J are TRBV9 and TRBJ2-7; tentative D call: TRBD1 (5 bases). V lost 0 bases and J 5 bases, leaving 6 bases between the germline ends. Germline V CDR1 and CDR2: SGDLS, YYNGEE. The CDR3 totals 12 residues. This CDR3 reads CASSVEGDEQYF. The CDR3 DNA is TGTGCCAGCAGCGTAGAAGGGGACGAGCAGTACTTC.

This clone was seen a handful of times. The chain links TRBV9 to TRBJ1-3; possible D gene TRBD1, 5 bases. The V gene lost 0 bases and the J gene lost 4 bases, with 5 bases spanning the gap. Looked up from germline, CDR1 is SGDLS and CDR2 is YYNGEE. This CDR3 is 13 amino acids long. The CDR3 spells CASSVGQGNTIYF. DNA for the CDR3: TGTGCCAGCAGCGTAGGACAGGGAAACACCATATATTTT.

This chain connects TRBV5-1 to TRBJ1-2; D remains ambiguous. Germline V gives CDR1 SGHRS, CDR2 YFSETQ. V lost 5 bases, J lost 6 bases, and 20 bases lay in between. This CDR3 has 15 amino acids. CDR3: CASSYTRPSFDGYTF. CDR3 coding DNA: TGCGCCAGCAGTTATACGAGACCGAGCTTTGATGGCTACACCTTC. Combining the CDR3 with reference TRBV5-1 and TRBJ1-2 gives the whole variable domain KAGVTQTPRYLIKTRGQQVTLSCSPISGHRSVSWYQQTPGQGLQFLFEYFSETQRNKGNFPGRFSGRQFSNSRSEMNVSTLELGDSALYLCASSYTRPSFDGYTFGSGTRLTVV.

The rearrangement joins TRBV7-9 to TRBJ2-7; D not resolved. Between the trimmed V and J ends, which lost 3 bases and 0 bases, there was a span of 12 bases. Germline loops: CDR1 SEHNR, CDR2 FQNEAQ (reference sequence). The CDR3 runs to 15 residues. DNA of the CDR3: TGTGCCAGCAGCTTTGGCAGCAGAAGCTCCTACGAGCAGTACTTC. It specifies CASSFGSRSSYEQYF.

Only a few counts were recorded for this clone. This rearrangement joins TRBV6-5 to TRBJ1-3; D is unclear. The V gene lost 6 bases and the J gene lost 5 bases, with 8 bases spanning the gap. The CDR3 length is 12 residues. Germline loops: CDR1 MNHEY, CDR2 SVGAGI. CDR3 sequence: CASRNGRNTIYF. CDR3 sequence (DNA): TGTGCCAGCAGGAACGGTAGAAACACCATATATTTT.

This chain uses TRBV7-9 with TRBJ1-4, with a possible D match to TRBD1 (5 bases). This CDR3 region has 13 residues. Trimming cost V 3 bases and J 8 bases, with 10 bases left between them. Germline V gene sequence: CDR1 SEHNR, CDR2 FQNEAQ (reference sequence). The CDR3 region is CASSLDMVEKLFF. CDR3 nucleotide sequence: TGTGCCAGCAGCTTGGACATGGTCGAAAAACTGTTTTTT.

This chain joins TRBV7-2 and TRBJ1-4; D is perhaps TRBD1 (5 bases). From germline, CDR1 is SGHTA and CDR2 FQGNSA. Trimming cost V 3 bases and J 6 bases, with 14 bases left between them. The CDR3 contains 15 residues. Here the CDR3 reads CASSLWDRWDEKLFF. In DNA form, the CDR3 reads TGTGCCAGCAGCTTGTGGGACCGATGGGATGAAAAACTGTTTTTT.

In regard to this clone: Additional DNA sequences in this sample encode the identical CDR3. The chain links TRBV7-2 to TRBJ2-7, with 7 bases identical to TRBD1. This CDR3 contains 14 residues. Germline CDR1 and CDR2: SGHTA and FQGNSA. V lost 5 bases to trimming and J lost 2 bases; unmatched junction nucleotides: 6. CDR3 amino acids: CASSPRQGPYEQYF. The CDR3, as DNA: TGTGCCAGCAGCCCAAGACAGGGACCCTACGAGCAGTACTTC.

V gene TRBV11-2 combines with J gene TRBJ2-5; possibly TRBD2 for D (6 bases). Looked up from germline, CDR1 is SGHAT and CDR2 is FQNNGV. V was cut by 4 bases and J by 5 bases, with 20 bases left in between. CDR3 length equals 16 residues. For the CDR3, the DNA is TGTGCCAGCAGCTCTCTCTCAGGGTTTGGAGGGGAGACCCAGTACTTC. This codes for CASSSLSGFGGETQYF. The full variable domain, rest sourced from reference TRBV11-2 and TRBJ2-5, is EAGVAQSPRYKIIEKRQSVAFWCNPISGHATLYWYQQILGQGPKLLIQFQNNGVVDDSQLPKDRFSAERLKGVDSTLKIQPAKLEDSAVYLCASSSLSGFGGETQYFGPGTRLLVL.

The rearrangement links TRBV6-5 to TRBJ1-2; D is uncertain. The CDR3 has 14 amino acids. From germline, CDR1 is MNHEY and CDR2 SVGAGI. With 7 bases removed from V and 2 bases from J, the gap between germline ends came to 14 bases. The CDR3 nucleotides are TGTGCCAGCATGGTCCGACGGATAAACTATGGCTACACCTTC. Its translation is CASMVRRINYGYTF.

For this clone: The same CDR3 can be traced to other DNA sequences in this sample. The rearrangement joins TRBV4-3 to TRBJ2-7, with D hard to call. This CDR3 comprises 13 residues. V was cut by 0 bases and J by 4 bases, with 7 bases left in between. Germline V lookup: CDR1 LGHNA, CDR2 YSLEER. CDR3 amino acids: CASSQDRYYEQYF. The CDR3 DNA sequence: TGCGCCAGCAGCCAAGACCGCTATTACGAGCAGTACTTC.

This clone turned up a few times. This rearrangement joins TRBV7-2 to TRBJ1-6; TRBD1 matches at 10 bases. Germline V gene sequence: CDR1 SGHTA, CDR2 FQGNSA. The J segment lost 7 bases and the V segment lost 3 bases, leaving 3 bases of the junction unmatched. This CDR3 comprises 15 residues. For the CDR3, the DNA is TGTGCCAGCAGCTTCCGGACAGGGGGAAATTCACCCCTCCACTTT. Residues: CASSFRTGGNSPLHF. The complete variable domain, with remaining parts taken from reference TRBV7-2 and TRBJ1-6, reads GAGVSQSPSNKVTEKGKDVELRCDPISGHTALYWYRQSLGQGLEFLIYFQGNSAPDKSGLPSDRFSAERTGGSVSTLTIQRTQQEDSAVYLCASSFRTGGNSPLHFGNGTRLTVT.

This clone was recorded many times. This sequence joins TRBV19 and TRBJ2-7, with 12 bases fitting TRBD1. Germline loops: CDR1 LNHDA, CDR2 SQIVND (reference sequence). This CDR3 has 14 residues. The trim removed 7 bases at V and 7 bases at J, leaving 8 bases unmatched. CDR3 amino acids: CASIPGQGANEQYF. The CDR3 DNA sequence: TGTGCCAGTATCCCGGGACAGGGGGCAAATGAGCAGTACTTC.

This CDR3 reads CASSPQGTDTQYF. In nucleotides, the CDR3 is TGCGCCAGCAGCCCACAGGGCACAGATACGCAGTATTTT. The rearrangement links TRBV4-1 to TRBJ2-3; a weak D match, TRBD1 (5 bases). The germline gives CDR1 MGHRA, CDR2 YSYEKL. This CDR3 contains 13 residues. Trimming left V 4 bases short and J 1 base short, with 6 bases between.